This TCR beta chain was recovered during a study of T cell repertoires in cytomegalovirus infection. Worth noting for this clonotype: The antigen remains undetermined.

TCRdb ran MiXCR on the reads and lists one entry per CDR3 protein. Here the sample spans approximately 250,000 distinct CDR3 sequences, about 23% being singletons. Notes on the study in general: The ex vivo response was dominated by HLA-C-restricted CMV-specific TCR beta clonotypes.

This sequence originates from a human donor in good health (CMV status not recorded). Some clones in this sample may be carry-over from other donors' samples. The material sequenced was CD8+ T cells from PBMCs.

The CDR3 DNA reads as TGCGCCAGCAGCCAAGATACCTACGAGCAGTACTTC. Its protein product is CASSQDTYEQYF. This chain connects TRBV4-1 to TRBJ2-7; D uncertain. The V gene lost 0 bases and the J gene lost 2 bases, with 2 bases spanning the gap. Germline V CDR1 and CDR2: MGHRA, YSYEKL. The CDR3 covers 12 residues.